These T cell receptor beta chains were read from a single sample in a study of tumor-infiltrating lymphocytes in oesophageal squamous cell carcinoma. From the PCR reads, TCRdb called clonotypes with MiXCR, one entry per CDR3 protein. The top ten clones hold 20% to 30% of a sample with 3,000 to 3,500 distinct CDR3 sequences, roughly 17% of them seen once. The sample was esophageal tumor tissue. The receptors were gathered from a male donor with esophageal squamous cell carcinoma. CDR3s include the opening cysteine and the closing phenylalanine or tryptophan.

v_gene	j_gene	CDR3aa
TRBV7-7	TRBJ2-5	CASSLVGQKETQYF
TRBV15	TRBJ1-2	CATTATGNYGYTF
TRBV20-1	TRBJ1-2	CSARDLNAHYGYTF
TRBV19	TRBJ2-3	CASSVASGGDTQYF
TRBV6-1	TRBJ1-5	CASSEGEGRISNQPQHF
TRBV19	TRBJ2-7	CASGTPWDSYEQYF
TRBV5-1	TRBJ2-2	CASTQGLTVNTGELFF
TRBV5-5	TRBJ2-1	CASSLANYEQFF
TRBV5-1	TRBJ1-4	CASSRGTVANEKLFF
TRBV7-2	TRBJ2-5	CASTHSGAQETQYF
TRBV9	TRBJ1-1	CASSVDRDNTEAFF
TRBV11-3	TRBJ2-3	CASSPRQGDTDTQYF
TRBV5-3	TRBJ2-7	CASSSTSGGAYEQYF
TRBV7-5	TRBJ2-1	CISVPEAFRGNEQFF
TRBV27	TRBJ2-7	CASSSRVGSFSYEQYF
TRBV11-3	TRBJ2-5	CASSLDWQNRGRPSEQYF
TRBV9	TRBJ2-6	CASSGGLAGTSGANVLTF
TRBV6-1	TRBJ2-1	CASSESWGDEQFF
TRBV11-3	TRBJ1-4	CASRRRDAPEKLFF
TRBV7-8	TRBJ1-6	CASSLNRTPYNSPLHF
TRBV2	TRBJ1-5	CASSARRTRNLYSNQPQHF
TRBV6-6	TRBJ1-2	CASSYSFDRAVGYTF
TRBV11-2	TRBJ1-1	CASSLEGGGTEAFF
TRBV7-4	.	CAGSLAGRTLAQSYEQYF
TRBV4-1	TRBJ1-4	CASSRDRTNEKLFF
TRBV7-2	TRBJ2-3	CASKKQGTFTDTQYF
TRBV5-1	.	CASSPGRSYEQYF